One and the same sample provided the 30 T cell receptor beta chains below, sequenced in a study of liver allograft versus peripheral blood T cells. Overall study context: The authors compared T cell receptor repertoires in transplanted livers with recipients' peripheral blood repertoires.

Each CDR3 protein is one row after TCRdb ran MiXCR on the reads. The sample lists approximately 500 distinct CDR3 sequences, approximately 9.8% occurring once. The receptors shown here come from a human patient who had a liver transplant. These T cells may partly come from the graft donor.

By frequency in the sample, this clonotype is large. The gene calls are TRBV6-1 and TRBJ1-1; D may be TRBD1 (5 bases). V was clipped by 8 bases and J by 4 bases, with 11 bases between them. Germline loops: CDR1 MNHNS, CDR2 SASEGT. The CDR3 is made up of 12 amino acids. The CDR3 DNA reads as TGTGCCAGCCTCGGAGGGGCCACTGAAGCTTTCTTT. Its protein product is CASLGGATEAFF.

By proportion, this clonotype is medium-sized. The chain couples TRBV28 to TRBJ1-3; the D is unclear. Germline V gene data show CDR1 as MDHEN and CDR2 as SYDVKM. V lost 7 bases to trimming and J lost 1 base, with 14 bases between them. The CDR3 spans 15 residues. The CDR3 DNA follows: TGTGCCAGCATCCCCTCCGGGGTGTCTGGAAACACCATATATTTT. This gives the protein CASIPSGVSGNTIYF.

This clonotype counts as large. The chain recombines TRBV28 with TRBJ1-2, with D possibly being TRBD1 (5 bases). CDR3 length equals 14 residues. From germline, CDR1 is MDHEN and CDR2 SYDVKM. V gave up 11 bases and J gave up 0 bases, with 16 bases separating them. CDR3 sequence (DNA): TGTGCCGTTTTGCGGGACGGAACTAACTATGGCTACACCTTC. Protein sequence: CAVLRDGTNYGYTF.

By proportion, this clonotype is medium-sized. This CDR3 reads CASSDGGSGNTIYF. DNA for the CDR3: TGCGCCAGCAGTGACGGGGGCTCTGGAAACACCATATATTTT. The genes are TRBV10-1 and TRBJ1-3; maybe TRBD1 (5 bases). Germline CDR1 and CDR2: WNHNN and SYGVQD (reference sequence). The ends were cut back, 3 bases at V and 0 bases at J, with 6 bases in the middle. The CDR3 extends over 14 amino acids.

Note on this clonotype: A read error is the likely source, as a far larger clone sits one nucleotide away. The chain is built from TRBV6-5 and TRBJ1-5, with D unresolved. V shed 4 bases and J shed 0 bases, with 10 bases lying between them. CDR3 size: 15 residues. Germline CDR1 is MNHEY and CDR2 is SVGAGI. In nucleotides, the CDR3 is TGTGCCAGCAGTTTGGGGTCCGGTAGCAATCAGCCCCAGCATTTT. Protein product: CASSLGSGSNQPQHF.

J is TRBJ2-1 and V is TRBV20-1; no definite D call. The CDR3 consists of 14 residues. The germline V gene encodes CDR1 DFQATT and CDR2 SNEGSKA (reference sequence). The CDR3 sequence is CGAYLTPGNNEQFF. The CDR3 region has the DNA TGCGGAGCCTACCTAACGCCCGGAAACAATGAGCAGTTCTTC.

By share of the sample, this clonotype is large. V is TRBV6-6 and J is TRBJ1-1; D ambiguous. The V gene's germline CDR1 is MNHNY and CDR2 SVGAGI (reference sequence). This CDR3 region has 11 residues. With 6 bases removed from V and 10 bases from J, the gap between germline ends came to 12 bases. The CDR3 region has the DNA TGTGCCAGCAGCCCGGTGGATCGAGCTTTCTTT. Translating it yields CASSPVDRAFF.

Sample share makes this clonotype medium-sized. The V and J genes are TRBV20-1 and TRBJ1-5, with unresolved D. Trimming pared 3 bases from V and 2 bases from J, leaving 5 bases between. From germline, CDR1 is DFQATT and CDR2 SNEGSKA (reference sequence). This CDR3 spans 12 amino acids. DNA of the CDR3: TGCAGTGCTAGCGCCGGCAATCAGCCCCAGCATTTT. It encodes CSASAGNQPQHF.

In regard to this clonotype: A much larger clone lies one base from this, so it may be a read error. V is TRBV12-3 or TRBV12-4 and J is TRBJ1-5, with D maybe TRBD1 (6 bases). The CDR3 length is 14 residues. This CDR3 reads CVSSLQGRNQPQHF. The DNA of the CDR3 is TGTGTCAGCAGTTTGCAGGGGCGCAATCAGCCCCAGCATTTT.

This clonotype counts as medium-sized. This rearrangement joins TRBV2 to TRBJ1-5, with unresolved D. This CDR3 comprises 12 residues. From germline, CDR1 is SNHLY and CDR2 FYNNEI. V lost 4 bases to trimming and J lost 6 bases, with 7 bases between them. Here the CDR3 reads CASSGGSQPQHF. The CDR3, as DNA: TGTGCCAGCAGTGGAGGGAGTCAGCCCCAGCATTTT.

This clonotype is medium-sized in the sample. The J gene is TRBJ2-7, the V gene TRBV28; 10 nucleotides line up with TRBD2. With V trimmed by 8 bases and J by 9 bases, 19 bases remained unmatched. CDR1 is MDHEN, CDR2 SYDVKM, per germline. The CDR3 is made up of 16 amino acids. The CDR3 coding sequence is TGTGCCAGCGGGTCAGGTTTAGCGGGAGGTATTAATGGGCAGTACTTC. Translated: CASGSGLAGGINGQYF.

Concerning this clonotype itself: A much larger clone lies one base from this, so it may be a read error. V and J are TRBV30 and TRBJ1-6; TRBD1 might be the D (5 bases). The CDR3 loop spans 15 amino acids. Germline V gene data show CDR1 as GTSNPN and CDR2 as SVGIG (reference sequence). CDR3 sequence (DNA): TGTGCCTGGAGTGTACGGGGCGGTGATAATTCATCCCTCCACTTT. Protein sequence: CAWSVRGGDNSSLHF.

This clonotype qualifies as medium-sized. The chain recombines TRBV5-6 with TRBJ2-6, with TRBD1 as a possible D gene (6 bases). The V gene's germline CDR1 is SGHDT and CDR2 YYEEEE. The V end was cut by 4 bases, the J end by 0 bases, with 20 bases between. This CDR3 is built from 19 residues. The CDR3 DNA reads as TGTGCCAGCAGCGCCACAGGGTTTAGGGATCTCTCTGGGGCCAACGTCCTGACTTTC. This translates into CASSATGFRDLSGANVLTF.

This clonotype is large. The chain recombines TRBV6-6 with TRBJ1-3; no firm D call. The CDR3 contains 14 residues. Between the trimmed V and J ends, which lost 2 bases and 0 bases, there was a span of 5 bases. The germline gives CDR1 MNHNY, CDR2 SVGAGI (reference sequence). The CDR3 spells CASSYRPSGNTIYF. The DNA of the CDR3 is TGTGCCAGCAGTTACCGCCCCTCTGGAAACACCATATATTTT.

By frequency in the sample, this clonotype is medium-sized. CDR3 nucleotides: TGTGCCAGCAGTTACCGGGTAGAGACCCAGTACTTC. This codes for CASSYRVETQYF. J is TRBJ2-5 and V is TRBV6-2 or TRBV6-3; D is ambiguous. With 2 bases removed from V and 4 bases from J, the gap between germline ends came to 5 bases. The CDR3 spans 12 residues. The germline V gene has CDR1 MNHEY and CDR2 SVGEGT.

By sample share, this clonotype is medium-sized. This chain joins TRBV20-1 and TRBJ2-3; no clear D. Germline CDR1 DFQATT, CDR2 SNEGSKA (reference sequence). Trimming pared 3 bases from V and 3 bases from J, leaving 7 bases between. The CDR3 is 12 amino acids. The CDR3: CSASDGTDTQYF. CDR3 sequence (DNA): TGCAGTGCTAGTGACGGGACAGATACGCAGTATTTT.

By frequency in the sample, this clonotype is large (0.1 to 1%). V usage is TRBV7-2 and J usage is TRBJ2-1; D remains unclear. Trimming removed 1 base at V and 3 bases at J, with 7 bases between. Germline V gene data show CDR1 as SGHTA and CDR2 as FQGNSA. CDR3 length: 14 amino acids. The CDR3 nucleotides read TGTGCCAGCAGCTTAGATCCATTCTACAATGAGCAGTTCTTC. This translates into CASSLDPFYNEQFF.

This clonotype qualifies as medium-sized. The V and J genes are TRBV30 and TRBJ1-2, with 10 bases that match TRBD1. V shed 1 base and J 8 bases; nucleotides not matched to a gene: 10. CDR3 length: 15 amino acids. CDR1 and CDR2 from the germline V gene are GTSNPN and SVGIG (reference sequence). DNA of the CDR3: TGTGCCTGGAGTGGTAAGACAGGGGGCTCTGGGGGCTACACCTTC. This gives the protein CAWSGKTGGSGGYTF.

This clonotype is large (0.1 to 1%) by share. V and J are TRBV5-5 and TRBJ1-4; D is perhaps TRBD1 (6 bases). The CDR3 length is 15 residues. Trimming removed 1 base at V and 3 bases at J, with 10 bases between. Germline CDR1 and CDR2: SGHKS and YYEKEE (reference sequence). The CDR3 sequence: CASSLLGQSNEKLFF. The CDR3 region has the DNA TGTGCCAGCAGCTTGCTCGGACAGTCTAATGAAAAACTGTTTTTT.

This clonotype qualifies as large (0.1 to 1%). This sequence joins TRBV6-2 or TRBV6-3 and TRBJ1-1, with a tentative D call TRBD1 (5 bases). This CDR3 is 15 amino acids long. V lost 5 bases, J lost 2 bases, and 15 bases lay in between. The germline V gene encodes CDR1 MNHEY and CDR2 SVGEGT. This chain's CDR3 is CASSPSGASNTEAFF. The CDR3 coding sequence is TGTGCCAGCAGTCCCTCCGGGGCCTCAAACACTGAAGCTTTCTTT.

This clonotype is labeled as medium-sized. The chain has TRBV12-3 or TRBV12-4 and TRBJ1-4; 7 bases are a match to TRBD1. The CDR3 is made up of 14 amino acids. J gave up 5 bases and V 2 bases, and 2 bases lay outside the gene matches. In DNA, the CDR3 is TGTGCCAGCAGTTTAAGACAGGGAAATGAAAAACTGTTTTTT. It encodes CASSLRQGNEKLFF.

In this sample, this clonotype is large. The J gene is TRBJ1-6, the V gene TRBV19; D is perhaps TRBD1 (6 bases). CDR1 LNHDA and CDR2 SQIVND come from the germline V gene (reference sequence). This CDR3 contains 12 residues. Deletions cut 6 bases from V and 8 bases from J, with 8 bases between. The CDR3 spells CASSRGDSPLHF. As DNA, the CDR3 is TGTGCCAGTAGCAGGGGTGATTCACCCCTCCACTTT.

This clonotype is termed large (0.1 to 1%). The rearrangement uses TRBV7-2 and TRBJ2-7; D is perhaps TRBD1 or TRBD2 (5 bases each). The CDR3 is 15 amino acids. CDR1 is SGHTA, CDR2 FQGNSA, per germline. The V end was cut by 2 bases, the J end by 3 bases, with 14 bases between. This CDR3 is CASSLLGGRGYEQYF. The CDR3 region has the DNA TGTGCCAGCAGCTTACTAGGAGGTAGGGGCTACGAGCAGTACTTC.

By share of the sample, this clonotype is large. CDR3 region: CASSEFSGNTIYF. CDR3 in DNA: TGTGCCAGCTCAGAATTTTCTGGAAACACCATATATTTT. The V and J genes are TRBV18 and TRBJ1-3; D gene uncertain. The CDR3 runs 13 residues. V lost 5 bases and J 1 base, leaving 6 bases between the germline ends. CDR1 is KGHSH, CDR2 LQKENI, per germline.

This clonotype is large by share. The J gene is TRBJ1-1, the V gene TRBV19; D gene uncertain. The CDR3 is 12 amino acids. Germline V CDR1 and CDR2: LNHDA, SQIVND (reference sequence). The V end was cut by 7 bases, the J end by 0 bases, with 6 bases between. The CDR3 DNA is TGTGCCAGTAAGCACATGAACACTGAAGCTTTCTTT. It yields the protein CASKHMNTEAFF.

The chain has TRBV10-3 and TRBJ2-2, with 9 bases fitting TRBD1. Germline trimming cut 4 bases from V and 3 bases from J; bases unmatched to any gene: 6. This CDR3 contains 16 residues. Germline CDR1 and CDR2: ENHRY and SYGVKD. CDR3 DNA sequence: TGTGCCATCAGTGTTCACAGGGGGCACGACACCGGGGAGCTGTTTTTT. This encodes CAISVHRGHDTGELFF.

This clonotype is labeled medium-sized. V and J are TRBV2 and TRBJ1-5; TRBD1 matches at 11 bases. CDR3 length: 16 residues. Germline V gene data show CDR1 as SNHLY and CDR2 as FYNNEI. With V trimmed by 7 bases and J by 3 bases, 8 bases remained unmatched. In DNA, the CDR3 is TGTGCCAGCATCAAAGGGACAGGGGGATACAATCAGCCCCAGCATTTT. Translated: CASIKGTGGYNQPQHF.

This clonotype is large in the sample. The V and J genes are TRBV28 and TRBJ1-4; D might be TRBD1 (6 bases). Germline V gives CDR1 MDHEN, CDR2 SYDVKM. The V and J ends lost 5 bases and 4 bases respectively, with 17 bases between them. CDR3 length: 16 residues. The CDR3 DNA is TGTGCCAGCAGTCGGCCGGGGGGCGCGGGTAATGAAAAACTGTTTTTT. Encoded protein: CASSRPGGAGNEKLFF.

This clonotype was picked up a small number of times. CDR3 region: CASSGFGGGSYNEQFF. CDR3 nucleotides: TGTGCCAGCAGTGGATTCGGAGGGGGCTCCTACAATGAGCAGTTCTTC. V usage is TRBV28 and J usage is TRBJ2-1, with D possibly being TRBD1 or TRBD2 (6 bases each). V lost 5 bases, J lost 0 bases, and 14 bases lay in between. CDR1 and CDR2 (germline): MDHEN, SYDVKM. The CDR3 runs 16 residues.

This clonotype is large within its sample. V usage is TRBV10-3 and J usage is TRBJ1-2; TRBD1 agrees at 8 bases. Trimming cost V 4 bases and J 3 bases; bases outside gene matches: 1. The CDR3 covers 13 residues. The germline CDR1 and CDR2 sequences are ENHRY and SYGVKD. CDR3 residues: CAISVGQDYGYTF. For the CDR3, the DNA is TGTGCCATCAGTGTGGGACAGGACTATGGCTACACCTTC.